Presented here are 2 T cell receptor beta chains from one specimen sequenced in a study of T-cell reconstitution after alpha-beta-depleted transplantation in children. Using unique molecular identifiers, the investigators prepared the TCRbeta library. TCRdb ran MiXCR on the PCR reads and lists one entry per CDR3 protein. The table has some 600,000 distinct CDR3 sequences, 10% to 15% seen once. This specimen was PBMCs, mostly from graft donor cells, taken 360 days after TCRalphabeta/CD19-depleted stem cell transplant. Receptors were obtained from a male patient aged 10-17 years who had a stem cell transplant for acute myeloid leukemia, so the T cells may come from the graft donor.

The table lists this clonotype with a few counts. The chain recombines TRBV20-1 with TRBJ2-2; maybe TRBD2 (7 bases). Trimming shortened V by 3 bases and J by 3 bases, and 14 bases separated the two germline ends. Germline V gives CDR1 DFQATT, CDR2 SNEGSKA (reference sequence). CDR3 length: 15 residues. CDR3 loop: CSASSGGSDTGELFF. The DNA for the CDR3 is TGCAGTGCTAGTTCGGGGGGCAGCGACACCGGGGAGCTGTTTTTT.

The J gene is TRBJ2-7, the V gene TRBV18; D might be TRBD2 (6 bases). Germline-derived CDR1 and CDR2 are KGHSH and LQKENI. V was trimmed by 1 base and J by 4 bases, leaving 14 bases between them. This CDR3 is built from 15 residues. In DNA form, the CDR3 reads TGTGCCAGCTCACCACTCGGGACGGAGGGATACGAGCAGTACTTC. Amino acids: CASSPLGTEGYEQYF.